This TCR beta chain comes out of a study of T cells in Graves' hyperthyroidism and ophthalmopathy. This clonotype was seen ten or more times. Antigen unknown. Graves' hyperthyroidism qualified as stable when ophthalmopathy did not progress within 18 months. In patients aged 18 to 65, hyperthyroidism was newly diagnosed, with duration under 2 months. General study points: The majority of expanded thyroid clonotypes above 0.001 also appeared in blood. Patients with ophthalmopathy were separated from those with stable hyperthyroidism by a 13 V-J model.

RNA transcripts were the template for amplifying TCR beta CDR3 regions. A set of HTBI primers served as the primers for a first-round RT-PCR of the TCR CDR3. Each CDR3 protein is one row after TCRdb ran MiXCR on the multiplex PCR reads. This table holds about 610,000 distinct CDR3 sequences, approximately 44% found once. The CDR3 contains 14 residues. CDR1 and CDR2 (germline): DFQATT, SNEGSKA (reference sequence). Trimming took 6 bases from V and 5 from J; bases not matched to a gene: 10. Sequencing was performed on peripheral blood or thyroid tissue (not recorded which). The V and J genes are TRBV20-1 and TRBJ2-5, with 9 bases aligning to TRBD1. The TCR sequence derives from a woman between 18 and 29 years old with Graves' hyperthyroidism. The CDR3 DNA sequence: TGCAGTGCAAAAAGGGACAGGGTAGGGGAGACCCAGTACTTC. Residues: CSAKRDRVGETQYF.